This T cell receptor (beta chain) was retrieved from a study of shared clonotypes between healthy human individuals. Study overall: Used for every donor were three CD4 naive, three CD4 memory, two CD8 naive and one CD8 memory plate. Study-wide results and caveats: Generation probabilities of non-shared clonotypes were lower (relative to those shared by all four donors).

With regard to this clone: The target antigen is unknown.

The assay was immunoSEQ multiplex PCR, and TCRdb's table has in-frame clones only and misses some. Of 1.5 million to 2.5 million clones listed, about 95% are singletons. The CDR3 length is 17 residues. Germline-derived CDR1 and CDR2 are SGHNT and YYREEE (reference sequence). V gave up 4 bases and J gave up 2 bases; unmatched junction bases: 12. Naive CD8 populations comprised CD45RO-negative cells positively selected for CCR7, excluding terminally differentiated effector memory CD45RA+ cells. The specimen sequenced was naive CD8+ T cells sorted from blood. The TCR originated in a man younger than 35 in good health. The V and J genes are TRBV5-4 and TRBJ2-3; 8 bases map to TRBD1. For the CDR3, the DNA is TGTGCCAGCAGCCCGGTCGTAGGGACAGGAGCCACAGATACGCAGTATTTT. Protein product: CASSPVVGTGATDTQYF.